One sample yielded the 16 T cell receptor beta chains listed below, sequenced in a study of breast tumors, draining lymph nodes, adjacent tissues. Each CDR3 protein gets one entry after TCRdb re-called the multiplex PCR reads with MiXCR. Among 290,000 or so distinct CDR3 sequences listed, roughly 30% were seen once. Breast cancer patients provided tissue from their axillary draining lymph nodes. Sequences were obtained from axillary lymph node tissue. Receptors originate from a female donor with breast cancer. Some clones in this sample may be carry-over from other donors' samples.

The J gene is TRBJ2-4, the V gene TRBV11-3; no firm D call. Germline V gives CDR1 SGHNT, CDR2 YENEEA. With 5 bases removed from V and 1 base from J, the gap between germline ends came to 12 bases. The CDR3 extends over 15 amino acids. Written as DNA, the CDR3 is TGTGCCAGCAGCCAAGATGTAGTCGCCAAAAACATTCAGTACTTC. Amino acid sequence: CASSQDVVAKNIQYF. Filled out from reference TRBV11-3 and TRBJ2-4, the complete variable domain reads EAGVVQSPRYKIIEKKQPVAFWCNPISGHNTLYWYLQNLGQGPELLIRYENEEAVDDSQLPKDRFSAERLKGVDSTLKIQPAELGDSAVYLCASSQDVVAKNIQYFGAGTRLSVL.

This clonotype was counted at least ten times. This chain links TRBV9 with TRBJ1-2; D unresolved. Germline assignment: CDR1 SGDLS and CDR2 YYNGEE. There are 14 residues in the CDR3. The germline V and J ends were trimmed by 0 bases and 2 bases, with 8 bases remaining between them. As DNA, the CDR3 is TGTGCCAGCAGCGTAGCGCAGGCCAACTATGGCTACACCTTC. This sequence encodes CASSVAQANYGYTF.

As regards this clonotype: This could be a read error, since a much larger clone is one nucleotide away. The chain links TRBV29-1 to TRBJ1-1, with unresolved D. CDR3 length: 12 residues. Trimming pared 5 bases from V and 7 bases from J, leaving 14 bases between. Germline CDR1 reads SQVTM; CDR2 reads ANQGSEA. The chain's CDR3 is CSVRGRVGEAFF. The CDR3 DNA reads as TGCAGCGTTCGAGGGAGGGTCGGTGAAGCTTTCTTT.

The table lists this clonotype with a few counts. The rearrangement joins TRBV20-1 to TRBJ1-1, with a weak D call TRBD1 (5 bases). Deletions cut 4 bases from V and 5 bases from J, with 17 bases between. CDR3 size: 14 residues. Germline CDR1 is DFQATT and CDR2 is SNEGSKA (reference sequence). CDR3 coding DNA: TGCAGTGCTACTCGGGGGGGGATGGGAACTGAAGCTTTCTTT. It encodes CSATRGGMGTEAFF.

The rearrangement links TRBV20-1 to TRBJ2-1; 13 nucleotides agree with TRBD2. The germline gives CDR1 DFQATT, CDR2 SNEGSKA (reference sequence). The CDR3 covers 15 residues. The J segment lost 4 bases and the V segment lost 5 bases, leaving 5 bases of the junction unmatched. CDR3 in amino acids: CSADGTSGKYNEQFF. CDR3 bases: TGCAGTGCTGACGGGACTAGCGGGAAATACAATGAGCAGTTCTTC.

The chain joins TRBV11-2 to TRBJ1-2; D not certain. V dropped 5 bases and J dropped 12 bases, with 16 bases sitting between them. CDR1 is SGHAT and CDR2 is FQNNGV in the germline V gene. This CDR3 region has 12 residues. For the CDR3, the DNA is TGTGCCAGCAGCCCAGGAGTGGGCGGCCACACCTTC. Its protein product is CASSPGVGGHTF.

V and J are TRBV4-3 and TRBJ2-1; TRBD2 matches at 7 bases. The germline gives CDR1 LGHNA, CDR2 YSLEER. This CDR3 is 15 amino acids long. Unmatched junction bases numbered 6, after V lost 0 bases and J lost 7 bases. The CDR3 DNA reads TGCGCCAGCAGCCAAGAGGGAGGGAGGGATAATGAGCAGTTCTTC. This codes for CASSQEGGRDNEQFF.

This clonotype came up many times. V usage is TRBV29-1 and J usage is TRBJ2-1; 13 positions match TRBD2. The trim removed 7 bases at V and 5 bases at J, leaving 5 bases unmatched. Germline loops: CDR1 SQVTM, CDR2 ANQGSEA. This CDR3 is built from 14 residues. CDR3 nucleotides: TGCAGCGGCGGGACTAGCGGGAACAACAATGAGCAGTTCTTC. Encoded protein: CSGGTSGNNNEQFF.

V and J are TRBV6-5 and TRBJ2-7, with 12 bases lining up with TRBD1. The CDR3 loop spans 15 amino acids. Germline CDR1 MNHEY, CDR2 SVGAGI. Germline trimming cut 2 bases from V and 6 bases from J; bases unmatched to any gene: 5. The CDR3 DNA follows: TGTGCCAGCAGTTACCTTGGGACAGGGGGCCGCGAGCAGTACTTC. It yields the protein CASSYLGTGGREQYF.

This clonotype was recorded many times. The genes are TRBV6-1 and TRBJ1-2; no clear D gene. The CDR3 is made up of 14 amino acids. Looked up from germline, CDR1 is MNHNS and CDR2 is SASEGT. The V end lost 1 base, the J end lost 4 bases, and 10 bases lay between the germline ends. The CDR3 spells CASSEGITAYGYTF. The CDR3 DNA reads TGTGCCAGCAGTGAAGGTATTACGGCCTATGGCTACACCTTC.

To note about this clonotype: A read error is likely, as this CDR3 ends without the conserved phenylalanine or tryptophan. The V gene is TRBV19, the J gene TRBJ2-7, with D maybe TRBD2 (6 bases). The CDR3 contains 18 residues. V was cut by 3 bases and J by 3 bases, with 24 bases left in between. Germline values: CDR1 LNHDA, CDR2 SQIVND (reference sequence). The CDR3 DNA reads as TGTGCCAGTAGTATGTGGTCCGGCGGACTAACCTACATCTACGAGCAGTACTCC. Translation gives CASSMWSGGLTYIYEQYS.

This clonotype occurred once. The DNA is omitted, as the CDR3 cannot be located on it reliably, and the CDR3 follows TCRdb's listing. The V call is TRBV2, the J call TRBJ2-2; the table's D call TRBD2 went unverified against the DNA. The CDR3 spans 24 amino acids, including both terminal residues. CDR1 and CDR2 (germline): SNHLY, FYNNEI. CDR3 in amino acids: CASSVGLAGVYEQYFGPGTGELFF.

At least ten counts were recorded for this clonotype. The CDR3 reads CASSLAGTYTSTDTQYF. The CDR3 DNA reads TGTGCCAGCAGTTTAGCTGGGACTTACACTAGCACAGATACGCAGTATTTT. The chain has TRBV12-3 or TRBV12-4 and TRBJ2-3; D might be TRBD2 (6 bases). This CDR3 region has 17 residues. Trimming took 0 bases from V and 0 from J, leaving 13 bases between them.

The V gene is TRBV30, the J gene TRBJ1-2; a weak D match, TRBD1 (6 bases). Per the germline V gene, CDR1 is GTSNPN and CDR2 is SVGIG (reference sequence). V lost 0 bases, J lost 3 bases, and 17 bases lay in between. The CDR3 consists of 16 residues. The CDR3 here is CAWSVGGGFTHYGYTF. The CDR3 DNA follows: TGTGCCTGGAGTGTAGGCGGGGGCTTCACCCACTATGGCTACACCTTC.

The rearrangement uses TRBV7-3 and TRBJ2-3; possibly TRBD1 or TRBD2 for D (5 bases each). CDR1 and CDR2 from the germline V gene are SGHTA and FQGTGA. This CDR3 contains 15 residues. The germline V and J ends were trimmed by 3 bases and 8 bases, with 18 bases remaining between them. CDR3 loop: CASSFGDGHEGTQYF. The CDR3, as DNA: TGTGCCAGCAGCTTCGGGGACGGTCACGAGGGTACGCAGTATTTT.

Remarks on this clonotype: This may come from a read error, since a much larger clone is one base off. The genes are TRBV19 and TRBJ2-2; perhaps TRBD2 as D (6 bases). Per the germline V gene, CDR1 is LNHDA and CDR2 is SQIVND (reference sequence). The CDR3 runs to 15 residues. CDR3 bases: TGTGCCAGTAGTGCCGGGACTTCGATAACCGGGGGGCTGTTTTTT. Its translation: CASSAGTSITGGLFF.